A selection of T cell receptor beta chains follows, all from one sample in a study of blood T cell repertoires in COVID-19. Sequencing used immunoSEQ multiplex PCR; TCRdb keeps in-frame clones, though not all of them. Seen here are around 71,000 clones, approximately 89% observed once, and the top ten hold roughly 2%. Sample: peripheral blood. All receptors derive from a woman aged 55-69 years with acute or convalescent COVID-19. The CDR3 runs from the conserved cysteine through the conserved F or W. The D gene is left open where the match is weak. Where a row states a size, it is once, few, many or the class of an expanded clone; other rows omit it.

d_call	v_call	j_call	clone_size	cdr3_nt	cdr3_aa
NA	TRBV19	TRBJ1-4	NA	TGTGCCAGTAGTCCCGGGGGATTAAATGAAAAACTGTTTTTT	CASSPGGLNEKLFF
NA	TRBV6-4	TRBJ2-3	NA	TGTGCCAGCAGTGACGAGGGAACAGATACGCAGTATTTT	CASSDEGTDTQYF
NA	TRBV30	TRBJ1-2	NA	TGTGCCTGGAGTAGCGAGACCTCGTATGGCTACACCTTC	CAWSSETSYGYTF
TRBD1	TRBV5-1	TRBJ1-2	once	TGCGCCAGCAGCCCGACAGGGGTTGGCTATGGCTACACCTTC	CASSPTGVGYGYTF
NA	TRBV6-5	TRBJ1-1	NA	TGTGCCAGCAGTTACTCGGGGCAGGGGAACACTGAAGCTTTCTTT	CASSYSGQGNTEAFF
TRBD2	TRBV11-2	TRBJ2-5	NA	TGTGCCAGCAGCCCCGGACTAGACCAAGAGACCCAGTACTTC	CASSPGLDQETQYF
NA	TRBV29-1	TRBJ2-3	NA	TGCAGCGCAGCGAGGGACTCCGAGGCAGATACGCAGTATTTT	CSAARDSEADTQYF
TRBD1	TRBV11-2	TRBJ2-7	NA	TGTGCCAGCAGCTTAGTGGGACAGGGGTGGGAGCAGTACTTC	CASSLVGQGWEQYF
NA	TRBV6-5	TRBJ2-1	NA	TGTGCCAGCAAAGCCCCTGGTACGAACCATGAGCAGTTCTTC	CASKAPGTNHEQFF
TRBD2	TRBV7-2	TRBJ2-3	NA	TGTGCCAGCAGCTTAGCTAGCGGGGGGTATCCAGATACGCAGTATTTT	CASSLASGGYPDTQYF
TRBD1	TRBV4-1	TRBJ1-1	NA	TGCGCCAGCAGCCGGCCCGGACAGGGGGCCACTGAAGCTTTCTTT	CASSRPGQGATEAFF
NA	TRBV4-3	TRBJ1-2	NA	TGCGCCAGCAGCCAAGAACCGGGGTTGGCGTTTGGCTACACCTTC	CASSQEPGLAFGYTF
NA	TRBV2	TRBJ1-4	NA	TGTGCCAGCAGGATGACAGGCCTTAATGAAAAACTGTTTTTT	CASRMTGLNEKLFF
TRBD1	TRBV19	TRBJ2-2	few	TGTGCCAGTAGTAGGGACAGGTCGAACACCGGGGAGCTGTTTTTT	CASSRDRSNTGELFF
NA	TRBV19	TRBJ2-3	NA	TGTGCCAGTAGTACGACAGGACCAAGAGATACGCAGTATTTT	CASSTTGPRDTQYF
NA	TRBV7-2	TRBJ2-1	NA	TGTGCCAGCAGCCCTCGGACAGCCGCCAATGAGCAGTTCTTC	CASSPRTAANEQFF
NA	TRBV6-6	TRBJ1-4	once	TGTGCCAGCAGTTACCCCGGGAGGGATGAAAAACTGTTTTTT	CASSYPGRDEKLFF
TRBD1	TRBV18	TRBJ1-5	NA	TGTGCCAGCTCTGCCGGGACAGGGGGCGGTCAGCCCCAGCATTTT	CASSAGTGGGQPQHF
TRBD1	TRBV28	TRBJ1-2	NA	TGTGCCAGCAGCCAAGGGGGACAGGGGGAGTATGGCTACACCTTC	CASSQGGQGEYGYTF
NA	TRBV7-3	TRBJ2-1	NA	TGTGCCAGCAGCTCAAACTCGGGGAGGAATGAGCAGTTCTTC	CASSSNSGRNEQFF
NA	TRBV28	TRBJ2-7	NA	TGTGCCAGCAGTTTAGGCAGGGAAGTCGACGAGCAGTACTTC	CASSLGREVDEQYF
NA	TRBV3-1/TRBV3-2	TRBJ1-5	NA	TGTGCCAGCAGCCAAGATCGGAGACGTCCGTATTTT	CASSQDRRRPYF
TRBD1	TRBV5-1	TRBJ1-4	once	TGCGCCAGCAGCCCTCGGACAGGGAATGAAAAACTGTTTTTT	CASSPRTGNEKLFF
TRBD2	TRBV5-1	TRBJ2-5	NA	TGCGCCAGCAGCCCTACCGGGACTAGCGGCCAAGAGACCCAGTACTTC	CASSPTGTSGQETQYF
NA	TRBV5-1	TRBJ2-1	NA	TGCGCCAGCAGCGAGGGGGATGCCGAGCGGCAGTTCTTC	CASSEGDAERQFF
TRBD2	TRBV4-3	TRBJ2-1	NA	TGCGCCAGCAGCCAGACCCGTAGCGGGGTGTACAATGAGCAGTTCTTC	CASSQTRSGVYNEQFF
NA	TRBV7-2	TRBJ2-2	few	TGTGCCAGCAGCGCGATAATGAACACCGGGGAGCTGTTTTTT	CASSAIMNTGELFF
TRBD1	TRBV6-6	TRBJ1-3	NA	TGTGCCAGCAGATCAGGACAGGAACCGGGGGGAAACACCATATATTTT	CASRSGQEPGGNTIYF
NA	TRBV2	TRBJ1-1	once	TGTGCCAGCAGAGTAGAAGTTCTGAACACTGAAGCTTTCTTT	CASRVEVLNTEAFF
NA	TRBV20-1	TRBJ1-4	NA	TGCAGTGCTAGTGCTTCTTGGGTAGGACAGATTAATGAAAAACTGTTTTTT	CSASASWVGQINEKLFF
TRBD1	TRBV6-6	TRBJ1-1	NA	TGTGCCAGCAGTTACTCGCCGGGACAGGTTAACACTGAAGCTTTCTTT	CASSYSPGQVNTEAFF
NA	TRBV5-6	TRBJ1-2	NA	TGTGCCAGCAGCTTGTATCGGGGGACGGCAAAAAACTATGGCTACACCTTC	CASSLYRGTAKNYGYTF
NA	TRBV6-5	TRBJ1-1	NA	TGTGCCAGCAGTTACCGGAACACTGAAGCTTTCTTT	CASSYRNTEAFF
TRBD1	TRBV27	TRBJ1-5	once	TGTGCCAGCAGTCCCGACAGGGGGCCGGGTCAGCCCCAGCATTTT	CASSPDRGPGQPQHF
NA	TRBV6-5	TRBJ2-1	NA	TGTGCCACCAGGCGGGTCCCAAGTAATGAGCAGTTCTTC	CATRRVPSNEQFF
NA	TRBV2	TRBJ1-4	NA	TGTGCCAGCAGTGAAAGCGGGGGGCGCAGGGCTAATGAAAAACTGTTTTTT	CASSESGGRRANEKLFF
NA	TRBV7-9	TRBJ2-1	NA	TGTGCCAGCAGCCCGCGACTTTCGGGGTACAATGAGCAGTTCTTC	CASSPRLSGYNEQFF